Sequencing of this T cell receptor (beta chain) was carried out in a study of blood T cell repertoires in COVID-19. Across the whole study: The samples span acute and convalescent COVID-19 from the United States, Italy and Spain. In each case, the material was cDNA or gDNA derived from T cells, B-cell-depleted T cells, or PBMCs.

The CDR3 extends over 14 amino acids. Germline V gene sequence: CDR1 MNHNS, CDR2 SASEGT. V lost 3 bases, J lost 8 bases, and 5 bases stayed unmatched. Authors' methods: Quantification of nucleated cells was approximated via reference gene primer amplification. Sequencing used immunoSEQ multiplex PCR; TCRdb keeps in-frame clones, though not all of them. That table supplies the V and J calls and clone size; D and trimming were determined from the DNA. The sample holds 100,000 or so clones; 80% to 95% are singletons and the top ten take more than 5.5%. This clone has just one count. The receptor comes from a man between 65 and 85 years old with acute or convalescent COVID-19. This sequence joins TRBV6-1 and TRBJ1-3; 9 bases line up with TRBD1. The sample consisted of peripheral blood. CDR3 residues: CASSEGQGRDTIYF. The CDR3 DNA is TGTGCCAGCAGTGAGGGACAGGGTCGAGACACCATATATTTT.